Shown below are 21 T cell receptor beta chains from a single sample sequenced in a study of blood T cell repertoires in COVID-19. Sequencing was performed with immunoSEQ multiplex PCR; in TCRdb, only in-frame clones are kept and a portion is missing. The sample has about 210,000 clones, roughly 87% seen once; the top ten hold 7.8%. The material sequenced was peripheral blood. All receptors come from an older woman with COVID-19, enrolled during active disease.

This clone was seen a handful of times. The gene calls are TRBV6-1 and TRBJ1-1, with 8 bases fitting TRBD1. The CDR3 contains 14 residues. V trimming: 1 base; J trimming: 10 bases; junction bases outside the gene matches: 8. Looked up from germline, CDR1 is MNHNS and CDR2 is SASEGT. CDR3 sequence: CASSEGARTGRAFF. DNA of the CDR3: TGTGCCAGCAGTGAAGGGGCGAGGACAGGGAGAGCTTTCTTT.

The CDR3 nucleotides read TGTGCCAGCAGCTCGTGGACTAGCGGGAGAGGCTACGAGCAGTACTTC. This sequence encodes CASSSWTSGRGYEQYF. V gene TRBV7-2 combines with J gene TRBJ2-7; 13 nucleotides match TRBD2. The CDR3 consists of 16 residues. CDR1 SGHTA and CDR2 FQGNSA come from the germline V gene. The V gene end was trimmed by 4 bases and the J gene end by 3 bases; junction bases not matched to a gene: 6.

CDR3 residues: CATSRDYNYGYTF. The CDR3 DNA sequence: TGTGCCACCAGCAGAGACTATAACTATGGCTACACCTTC. The gene calls are TRBV15 and TRBJ1-2; D is ambiguous. Germline loops: CDR1 LNHNV, CDR2 YYDKDF (reference sequence). The V end lost 0 bases, the J end lost 1 base, and 3 bases lay between the germline ends. The CDR3 extends over 13 amino acids. The entire variable domain, with the rest obtained from reference TRBV15 and TRBJ1-2, is as follows: DAMVIQNPRYQVTQFGKPVTLSCSQTLNHNVMYWYQQKSSQAPKLLFHYYDKDFNNEADTPDNFQSRRPNTSFCFLDIRSPGLGDTAMYLCATSRDYNYGYTFGSGTRLTVV.

The DNA of the CDR3 is TGTGCCAGTAGTTTCACTGTAACAGGGTCCGTCAAGCAGCCCCAGCATTTT. This codes for CASSFTVTGSVKQPQHF. The chain employs TRBV19 and TRBJ1-5; a possible D gene is TRBD1 (6 bases). Germline assignment: CDR1 LNHDA and CDR2 SQIVND (reference sequence). CDR3 size: 17 residues. V lost 5 bases and J lost 7, with 24 bases in between.

The chain uses TRBV4-3 and TRBJ2-2; 9 bases fit TRBD2. V dropped 0 bases and J dropped 3; count of bases not matched to a gene: 5. The germline gives CDR1 LGHNA, CDR2 YSLEER. This CDR3 comprises 17 residues. The CDR3, as DNA: TGCGCCAGCAGCCAAGATAGTGCGGGAGGGCACACCGGGGAGCTGTTTTTT. Its protein is CASSQDSAGGHTGELFF.

The chain recombines TRBV28 with TRBJ1-5; D unclear. Germline CDR1 reads MDHEN; CDR2 reads SYDVKM. The CDR3 totals 13 residues. V lost 5 bases to trimming and J lost 0 bases, with 5 bases between them. CDR3 in amino acids: CASSPHSNQPQHF. CDR3 nucleotide sequence: TGTGCCAGCAGTCCCCATAGCAATCAGCCCCAGCATTTT.

The chain recombines TRBV9 with TRBJ1-3, with 7 positions matching TRBD1. The ends lost 4 bases at V and 0 bases at J; junction bases unmatched: 4. CDR1 and CDR2 from the germline V gene are SGDLS and YYNGEE. This CDR3 has 15 amino acids. CDR3: CASSIRQGSGNTIYF. CDR3 nucleotides: TGTGCCAGCAGCATCCGACAGGGCTCTGGAAACACCATATATTTT.

The J gene is TRBJ1-6, the V gene TRBV18; TRBD1 matches 8 bases. The CDR3 runs 15 residues. With V trimmed by 2 bases and J by 7 bases, 4 bases remained unmatched. The germline V gene encodes CDR1 KGHSH and CDR2 LQKENI. The CDR3 DNA is TGTGCCAGCTCACCAAACAGGGGGGAAAATTCACCCCTCCACTTT. Amino acids: CASSPNRGENSPLHF. Combining the CDR3 with reference TRBV18 and TRBJ1-6 gives the whole variable domain NAGVMQNPRHLVRRRGQEARLRCSPMKGHSHVYWYRQLPEEGLKFMVYLQKENIIDESGMPKERFSAEFPKEGPSILRIQQVVRGDSAAYFCASSPNRGENSPLHFGNGTRLTVT.

This sequence joins TRBV9 and TRBJ2-1, with 7 bases aligning to TRBD1. This CDR3 is 15 amino acids long. Germline assignment: CDR1 SGDLS and CDR2 YYNGEE. The V gene end was trimmed by 3 bases and the J gene end by 0 bases; junction bases not matched to a gene: 3. CDR3 nucleotides: TGTGCCAGCAGCGCGACAGGGAGCTCCTACAATGAGCAGTTCTTC. Its protein is CASSATGSSYNEQFF.

The sample holds one count of this clone. The V gene is TRBV21-1, the J gene TRBJ2-2; the D call in the table, TRBD1, was not verified against the DNA. TRBV21-1 is termed a pseudogene. This CDR3 has 21 amino acids. CDR3 amino acids: CASSNEKFRDRGFKGTGELFF. The CDR3 nucleotides read TGTGCCAGCAGCAATGAGAAGTTTCGGGACAGGGGATTTAAAGGGACCGGGGAGCTGTTTTTT.

The chain carries TRBV18 and TRBJ2-3, with D tentatively TRBD1 (5 bases). V dropped 4 bases and J dropped 5 bases, with 13 bases sitting between them. The CDR3 extends over 14 amino acids. Germline values: CDR1 KGHSH, CDR2 LQKENI. The CDR3 sequence is CASSLGLGEDTQYF. The CDR3, as DNA: TGTGCCAGCTCACTTGGCCTAGGGGAAGATACGCAGTATTTT.

The V gene is TRBV6-4, the J gene TRBJ2-7; 11 positions match TRBD2. This CDR3 has 15 amino acids. The ends lost 8 bases at V and 3 bases at J; junction bases unmatched: 9. Germline CDR1 and CDR2: MRHNA and SNTAGT. The CDR3, as DNA: TGTGCCAGCCGCCGCCGACTAGCGGGATTCTACGAGCAGTACTTC. Protein: CASRRRLAGFYEQYF.

The CDR3 DNA sequence: TGTGCCAGTGCGGGGGGGCGCAATGAGCAGTTCTTC. This codes for CASAGGRNEQFF. The chain combines TRBV9 with TRBJ2-1, with TRBD2 matching over 9 bases. Trimming removed 8 bases from V and 6 bases from J; junction bases left unmatched: 3. There are 12 residues in the CDR3. Germline loops: CDR1 SGDLS, CDR2 YYNGEE.

This clone was counted a few times. The chain combines TRBV11-2 with TRBJ2-1, with a tentative D call TRBD2 (6 bases). Germline assignment: CDR1 SGHAT and CDR2 FQNNGV. Trimming left V 3 bases short and J 9 bases short, with 15 bases between. The CDR3 has 14 amino acids. In DNA form, the CDR3 reads TGTGCCAGCAGCTTCTTGCCCCGGCGGGGTGAGCAGTTCTTC. Translated: CASSFLPRRGEQFF.

The chain combines TRBV18 with TRBJ1-1; 7 nucleotides match TRBD1. The CDR3 totals 17 residues. J was trimmed by 0 bases and V by 6 bases; bases with no gene match: 13. The germline gives CDR1 KGHSH, CDR2 LQKENI. This CDR3 reads CASSPFSGQTMNTEAFF. The CDR3 bases are TGTGCCAGCTCCCCTTTTTCGGGACAGACCATGAACACTGAAGCTTTCTTT.

The J gene is TRBJ2-7, the V gene TRBV19, with TRBD2 matching 8 bases. The junction had 7 bases not matched to a gene; V was cut back by 3 bases and J by 3 bases. The CDR3 sequence is 15 residues long. From germline, CDR1 is LNHDA and CDR2 SQIVND (reference sequence). The CDR3 region has the DNA TGTGCCAGTAGTATTTGGGGTAGCGGGAACTACGAGCAGTACTTC. It codes for CASSIWGSGNYEQYF. Variable domain in full (rest from reference TRBV19 and TRBJ2-7): DGGITQSPKYLFRKEGQNVTLSCEQNLNHDAMYWYRQDPGQGLRLIYYSQIVNDFQKGDIAEGYSVSREKKESFPLTVTSAQKNPTAFYLCASSIWGSGNYEQYFGPGTRLTVT.

The rearrangement uses TRBV13 and TRBJ2-3; D may be TRBD2 (5 bases). The ends were cut back, 0 bases at V and 5 bases at J, with 27 bases in the middle. The CDR3 consists of 20 residues. Germline CDR1 PRHDT, CDR2 FYEKMQ (reference sequence). The CDR3 bases are TGTGCCAGCAGCTTAGGCCGTGGACCAAGCGGAGCGCTGCTCGGAGATACGCAGTATTTT. Translated: CASSLGRGPSGALLGDTQYF.

The table lists this clone with a count of one. The rearrangement links TRBV4-3 to TRBJ1-4; weak D call: TRBD1 (5 bases). Trimming took off 0 bases at V and 4 bases at J, with 12 bases between the two ends. The CDR3 consists of 16 residues. Per germline, CDR1 LGHNA and CDR2 YSLEER. Here the CDR3 reads CASSQELGRRNEKLFF. CDR3 coding DNA: TGCGCCAGCAGCCAAGAACTGGGGCGCCGTAATGAAAAACTGTTTTTT.

V and J are TRBV28 and TRBJ2-3, with 7 bases aligning to TRBD1. Germline CDR1 reads MDHEN; CDR2 reads SYDVKM. The CDR3 has 14 amino acids. V shed 3 bases, J shed 4 bases, and the junction held 4 bases outside the gene matches. CDR3 protein: CASSFGQGADTQYF. The CDR3 DNA is TGTGCCAGCAGTTTTGGGCAGGGGGCAGATACGCAGTATTTT.

The V call is TRBV11-3, the J call TRBJ2-5; possible D gene TRBD2, 5 bases. CDR3 size: 13 residues. CDR1 is SGHNT and CDR2 is YENEEA in the germline V gene. V gave up 3 bases and J gave up 0 bases, with 5 bases separating them. The CDR3 here is CASSLGDQETQYF. The CDR3 DNA reads TGTGCCAGCAGCTTGGGAGACCAAGAGACCCAGTACTTC.

The chain is built from TRBV28 and TRBJ1-2; 11 bases fit TRBD1. Germline loops: CDR1 MDHEN, CDR2 SYDVKM. Trimming cost V 6 bases and J 4 bases; bases outside gene matches: 7. The CDR3 length is 15 residues. In DNA form, the CDR3 reads TGTGCCAGCAGCCTCGGACAGGGGGCGATCTATGGCTACACCTTC. It specifies CASSLGQGAIYGYTF.